The following is a T cell receptor beta chain sequence with its context. The germline gives CDR1 MNHNS, CDR2 SASEGT. Trimming removed 4 bases at V and 2 bases at J, with 8 bases between. CDR3 length: 13 residues. The data derive from a study of OX40 agonist ivuxolimab in advanced cancers. Study summary: Intravenous ivuxolimab was administered to patients every 2 weeks at 0.01 to 10 mg/kg. Among those treated, three patients had partial responses, one with hepatocellular carcinoma and two with cutaneous melanoma.

This table comes from immunoSEQ multiplex PCR, and its TCRdb copy is limited to in-frame clones, with some not included. Of about 58,000 clones listed, roughly four fifths are singletons. This TCR was sampled from an adult with an advanced solid tumor such as melanoma, head and neck, liver or kidney cancer. The sequencing here drew on CD4+ or CD8+ T cells sorted from blood, taken in a trial of the OX40 agonist ivuxolimab. The J gene is TRBJ1-1, the V gene TRBV6-1; D ambiguous. The CDR3 DNA reads as TGTGCCAGCAGTGGTCGGTCTAACACTGAAGCTTTCTTT. Its protein is CASSGRSNTEAFF.